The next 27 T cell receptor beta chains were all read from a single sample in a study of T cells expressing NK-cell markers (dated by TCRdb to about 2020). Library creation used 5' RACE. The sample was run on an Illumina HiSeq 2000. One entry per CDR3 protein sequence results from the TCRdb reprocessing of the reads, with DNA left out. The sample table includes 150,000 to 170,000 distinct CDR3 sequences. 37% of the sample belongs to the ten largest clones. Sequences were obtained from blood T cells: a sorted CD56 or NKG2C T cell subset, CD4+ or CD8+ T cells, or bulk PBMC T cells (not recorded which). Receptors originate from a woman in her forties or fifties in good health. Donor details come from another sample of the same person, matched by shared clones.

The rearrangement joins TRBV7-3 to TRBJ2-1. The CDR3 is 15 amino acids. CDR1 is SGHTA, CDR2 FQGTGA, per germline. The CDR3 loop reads CASSLNGGSYNEQFF.

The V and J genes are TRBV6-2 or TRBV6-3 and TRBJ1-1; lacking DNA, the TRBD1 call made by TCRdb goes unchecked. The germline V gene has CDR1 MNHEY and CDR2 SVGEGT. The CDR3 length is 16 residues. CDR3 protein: CASSPAWSRRNTEAFF.

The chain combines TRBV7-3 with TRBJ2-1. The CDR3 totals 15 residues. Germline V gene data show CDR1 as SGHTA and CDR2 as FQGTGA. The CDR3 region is CASSLRMGSYNEQFF. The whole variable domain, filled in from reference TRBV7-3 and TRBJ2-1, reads GAGVSQTPSNKVTEKGKYVELRCDPISGHTALYWYRQSLGQGPEFLIYFQGTGAADDSGLPNDRFFAVRPEGSVSTLKIQRTERGDSAVYLCASSLRMGSYNEQFFGPGTRLTVL.

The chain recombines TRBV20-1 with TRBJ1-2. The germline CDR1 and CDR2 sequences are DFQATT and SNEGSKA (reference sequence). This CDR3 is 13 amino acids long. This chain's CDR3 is CSAREGWGYGYTF.

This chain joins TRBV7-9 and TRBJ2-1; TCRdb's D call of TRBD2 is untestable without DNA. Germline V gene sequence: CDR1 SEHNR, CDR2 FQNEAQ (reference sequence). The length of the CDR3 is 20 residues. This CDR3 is CASSSTPTSGRARSEYEQFF.

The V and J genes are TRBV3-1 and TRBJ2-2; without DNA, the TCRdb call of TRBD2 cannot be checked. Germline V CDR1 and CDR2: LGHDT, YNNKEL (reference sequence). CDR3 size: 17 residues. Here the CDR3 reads CASSQGGLNANTGELFF.

This CDR3 is CASSLEGRHQPQHF. This chain links TRBV5-5 with TRBJ1-5; the D call from TCRdb, TRBD1, cannot be confirmed without DNA. CDR1 and CDR2 (germline): SGHKS, YYEKEE (reference sequence). The CDR3 has 14 amino acids.

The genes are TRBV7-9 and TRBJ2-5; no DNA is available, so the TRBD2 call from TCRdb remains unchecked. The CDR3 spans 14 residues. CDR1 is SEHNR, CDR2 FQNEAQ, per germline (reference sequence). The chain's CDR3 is CASSLVAGKETQYF.

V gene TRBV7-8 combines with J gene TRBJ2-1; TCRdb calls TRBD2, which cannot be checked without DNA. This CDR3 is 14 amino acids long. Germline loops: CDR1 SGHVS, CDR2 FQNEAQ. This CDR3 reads CASSLRGGLYEQFF. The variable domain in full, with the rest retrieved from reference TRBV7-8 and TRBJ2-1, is GAGVSQSPRYKVAKRGQDVALRCDPISGHVSLFWYQQALGQGPEFLTYFQNEAQLDKSGLPSDRFFAERPEGSVSTLKIQRTQQEDSAVYLCASSLRGGLYEQFFGPGTRLTVL.

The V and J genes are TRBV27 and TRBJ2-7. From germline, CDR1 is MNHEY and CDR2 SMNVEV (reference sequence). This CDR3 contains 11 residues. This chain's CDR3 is CASKGISEQYF.

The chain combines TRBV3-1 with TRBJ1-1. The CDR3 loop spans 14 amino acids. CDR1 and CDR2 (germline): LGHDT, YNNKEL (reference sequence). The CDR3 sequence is CASSQDFGAAEAFF. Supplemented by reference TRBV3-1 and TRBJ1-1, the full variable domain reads DTAVSQTPKYLVTQMGNDKSIKCEQNLGHDTMYWYKQDSKKFLKIMFSYNNKELIINETVPNRFSPKSPDKAHLNLHINSLELGDSAVYFCASSQDFGAAEAFFGQGTRLTVV.

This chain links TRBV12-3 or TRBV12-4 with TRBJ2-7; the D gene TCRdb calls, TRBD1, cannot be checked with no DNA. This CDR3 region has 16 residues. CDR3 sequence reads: CASSPQREGATSEQYF.

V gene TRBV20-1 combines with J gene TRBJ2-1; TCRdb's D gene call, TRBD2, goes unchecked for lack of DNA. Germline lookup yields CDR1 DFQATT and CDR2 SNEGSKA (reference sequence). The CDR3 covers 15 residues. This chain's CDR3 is CSARPKGSGRYQQFF.

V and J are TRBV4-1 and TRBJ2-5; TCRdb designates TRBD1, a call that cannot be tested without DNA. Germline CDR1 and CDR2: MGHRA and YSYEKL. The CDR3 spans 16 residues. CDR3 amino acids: CASSQVLGQGDETQYF.

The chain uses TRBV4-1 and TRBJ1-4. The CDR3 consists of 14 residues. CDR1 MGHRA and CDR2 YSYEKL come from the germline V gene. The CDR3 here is CASSQSRGDEKLFF.

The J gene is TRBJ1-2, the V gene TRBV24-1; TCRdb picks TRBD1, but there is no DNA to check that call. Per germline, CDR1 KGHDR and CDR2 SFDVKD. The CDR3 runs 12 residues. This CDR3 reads CATGGTDYGYTF.

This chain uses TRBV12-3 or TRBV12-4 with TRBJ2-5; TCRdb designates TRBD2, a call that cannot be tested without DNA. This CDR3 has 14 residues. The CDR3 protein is CASSLGGPGETQYF.

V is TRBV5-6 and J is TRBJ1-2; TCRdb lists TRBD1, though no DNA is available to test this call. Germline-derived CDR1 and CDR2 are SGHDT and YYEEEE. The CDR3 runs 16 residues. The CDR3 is CASSLGDRADYYGYTF. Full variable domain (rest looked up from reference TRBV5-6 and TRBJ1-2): DAGVTQSPTHLIKTRGQQVTLRCSPKSGHDTVSWYQQALGQGPQFIFQYYEEEERQRGNFPDRFSGHQFPNYSSELNVNALLLGDSALYLCASSLGDRADYYGYTFGSGTRLTVV.

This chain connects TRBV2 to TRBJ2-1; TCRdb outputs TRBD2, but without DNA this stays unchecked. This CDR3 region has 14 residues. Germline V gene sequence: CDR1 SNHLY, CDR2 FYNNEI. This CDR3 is CASSWTSGRSEQFF.

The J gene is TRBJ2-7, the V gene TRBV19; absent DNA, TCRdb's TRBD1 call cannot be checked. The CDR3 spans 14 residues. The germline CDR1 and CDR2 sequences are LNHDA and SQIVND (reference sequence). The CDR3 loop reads CASSRARGSNEQYF.

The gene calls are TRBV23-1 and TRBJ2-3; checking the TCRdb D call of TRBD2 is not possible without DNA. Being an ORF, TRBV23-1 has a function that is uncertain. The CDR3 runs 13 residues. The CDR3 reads CASIEAEQDTQYF.

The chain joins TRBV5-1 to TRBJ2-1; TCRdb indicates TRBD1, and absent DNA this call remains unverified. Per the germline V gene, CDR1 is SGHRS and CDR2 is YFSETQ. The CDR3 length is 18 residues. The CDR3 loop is CASSLEGGLPLGDNEQFF. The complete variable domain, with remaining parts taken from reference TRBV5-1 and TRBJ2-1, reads KAGVTQTPRYLIKTRGQQVTLSCSPISGHRSVSWYQQTPGQGLQFLFEYFSETQRNKGNFPGRFSGRQFSNSRSEMNVSTLELGDSALYLCASSLEGGLPLGDNEQFFGPGTRLTVL.

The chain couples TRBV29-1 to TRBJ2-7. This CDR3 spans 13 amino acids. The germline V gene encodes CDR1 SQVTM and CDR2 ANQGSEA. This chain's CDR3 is CSVPKLDSYEQYF.

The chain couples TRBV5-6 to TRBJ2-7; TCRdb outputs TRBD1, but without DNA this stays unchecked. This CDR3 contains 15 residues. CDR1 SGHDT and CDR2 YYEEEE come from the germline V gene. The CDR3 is CASSWGGRSLHEQYF.

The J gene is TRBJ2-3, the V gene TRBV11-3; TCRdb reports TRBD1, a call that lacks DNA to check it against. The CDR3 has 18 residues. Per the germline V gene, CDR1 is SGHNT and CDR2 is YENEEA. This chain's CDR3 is CASSPTLGQLRITDTQYF.

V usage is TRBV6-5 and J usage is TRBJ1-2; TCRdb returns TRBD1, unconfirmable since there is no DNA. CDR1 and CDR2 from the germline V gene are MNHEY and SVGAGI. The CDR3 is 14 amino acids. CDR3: CASSYEPGEYGYTF.

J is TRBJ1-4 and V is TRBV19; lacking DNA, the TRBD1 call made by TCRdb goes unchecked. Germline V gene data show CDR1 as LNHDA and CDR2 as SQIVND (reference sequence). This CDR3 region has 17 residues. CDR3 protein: CATSPGQVYHSDEKLFF.